The clone carrying this T cell receptor (beta chain) was counted only a few times. Its antigen remains unidentified. This specimen comes from a study of T cell repertoires in cytomegalovirus infection. General study points: The ex vivo response was dominated by HLA-C-restricted CMV-specific TCR beta clonotypes.

TCRdb recomputed calls from the reads with MiXCR, one row per CDR3 protein. The sample includes hundreds of thousands of distinct CDR3 sequences, under 55% of them seen just once. V lost 3 bases, J lost 6 bases, and 11 bases lay in between. The CDR3 is made up of 13 amino acids. The source of this sequence is a human donor in good health (CMV status not recorded). Some clones in this sample may be carry-over from other donors' samples. The genes are TRBV12-3 or TRBV12-4 and TRBJ1-2, with D perhaps matching TRBD1 (5 bases). The sample consisted of cultured PBMCs, taken from culture after CMV antigen stimulation. This chain's CDR3 is CASSFGRANGYTF. Here the CDR3 DNA reads TGTGCCAGCAGTTTCGGCAGGGCAAATGGCTACACCTTC.